This T cell receptor (beta chain) was recovered during a study of cytomegalovirus exposure and HLA in healthy donors. Study background: Approximately 85 million unique TCRs from HLA-typed donors were held in an early data release.

Notes on this clone: Its cognate antigen is unknown.

Study results and caveats: Immune exposure data for these donors was limited to CMV serostatus.

The PCR was carried out with 60 Vbeta primers and 13 Jbeta primers. Some clones are missing from TCRdb's copy, which holds only in-frame ones; the method was immunoSEQ multiplex PCR. Counted here are about 160,000 clones, more than 75% occurring once; the ten biggest clones make up 3% to 4%. Germline CDR1 is MNHNY and CDR2 is SVGAGI (reference sequence). Trimming removed 7 bases from V and 7 bases from J; junction bases left unmatched: 7. This CDR3 comprises 13 residues. This chain links TRBV6-6 with TRBJ1-2; 9 positions match TRBD1. The sequence was obtained from a human donor in good health. Sequencing used PBMCs. The CDR3 spells CASTRTGGPGYTF. The CDR3 DNA follows: TGTGCCAGCACGCGCACAGGGGGCCCTGGCTACACCTTC.